This T cell receptor beta chain was observed in a study of blood T cell repertoires in COVID-19. The CDR3 is made up of 13 amino acids. Germline lookup yields CDR1 ENHRY and CDR2 SYGVKD. V was trimmed by 3 bases and J by 1 base, leaving 6 bases between them. Clones were read by immunoSEQ multiplex PCR, and TCRdb kept only the in-frame ones, dropping some. The sample contains fewer than 250,000 clones, roughly 84% of which appear only once. The chain joins TRBV10-3 to TRBJ1-1; D is unclear. This receptor was taken from a man aged 25 to 40 in a cohort exposed to, infected with or recovered from COVID-19 (not recorded which). What was sequenced was PBMCs or T cells enriched from blood (not recorded which). CDR3 nucleotides: TGTGCCATCAGTGACACAACGAACACTGAAGCTTTCTTT. Translated: CAISDTTNTEAFF.